A selection of T cell receptor beta chains follows, all from one sample in a study of blood T cell repertoires in COVID-19. Profiled with immunoSEQ multiplex PCR; TCRdb holds only in-frame clones, not every one. The data contain approximately 300,000 clones, roughly 88% of them singletons. Sequenced input: peripheral blood. The receptors were gathered from a woman between 50 and 59 years old with active or convalescent COVID-19. CDR3s include the opening cysteine and the closing phenylalanine or tryptophan. A D gene is named only where the DNA matches it firmly. Where a row states a size, it is once, few, many or the class of an expanded clone; other rows omit it.

CDR3 protein	CDR3 DNA	V gene	J gene	clone size	D gene
CASSLDTFNTEAFF	TGTGCCAGCAGCCTAGACACCTTTAACACTGAAGCTTTCTTT	TRBV7-9	TRBJ1-1	NA	NA
CASSLTGGAYANYGYTF	TGTGCCAGTAGTCTTACAGGGGGAGCATACGCTAACTATGGCTACACCTTC	TRBV19	TRBJ1-2	few	TRBD1
CASSESWDRPSYNEQFF	TGCGCCAGCAGTGAGAGTTGGGACAGGCCGTCCTACAATGAGCAGTTCTTC	TRBV10-1	TRBJ2-1	NA	TRBD1
CASSLGGTGGQNSPLHF	TGTGCCAGCAGCTTAGGGGGGACAGGCGGACAGAACTCACCCCTCCACTTT	TRBV13	TRBJ1-6	NA	TRBD1
CASSLAGTTYNEQFF	TGTGCCAGCAGCCTGGCCGGGACTACTTACAATGAGCAGTTCTTC	TRBV6-5	TRBJ2-1	NA	TRBD2
CASSFSATNEKLFF	TGTGCCAGCAGCTTCAGTGCAACTAATGAAAAACTGTTTTTT	TRBV11-2	TRBJ1-4	NA	NA
CASSSGTRILNEQFF	TGTGCCAGCAGCTCTGGGACTAGGATTTTAAATGAGCAGTTCTTC	TRBV11-2	TRBJ2-1	NA	TRBD2
CASSSGGGSYNEQFF	TGCGCCAGCAGCTCCGGGGGGGGATCCTACAATGAGCAGTTCTTC	TRBV5-1	TRBJ2-1	NA	TRBD2
CASSVLPGQGFGYTF	TGCGCCAGCAGCGTGCTACCGGGACAGGGTTTTGGCTACACCTTC	TRBV5-1	TRBJ1-2	NA	TRBD1
CASSLIQGPNYGYTF	TGTGCCAGCAGCTTGATACAGGGCCCTAACTATGGCTACACCTTC	TRBV7-8	TRBJ1-2	NA	NA
CASSYDTSGANVLTF	TGTGCCAGCAGTTACGACACCTCTGGGGCCAACGTCCTGACTTTC	TRBV27	TRBJ2-6	NA	NA
CASSLDGTDTDTQYF	TGTGCCAGCAGCTTAGACGGGACAGACACAGATACGCAGTATTTT	TRBV11-3	TRBJ2-3	NA	TRBD1
CATHRGQNYGYTF	TGTGCCACCCATCGGGGACAAAACTATGGCTACACCTTC	TRBV2	TRBJ1-2	NA	NA
CASSYSNLRGVYEQYF	TGTGCCAGCAGTTACTCGAATCTTCGGGGGGTCTACGAGCAGTACTTC	TRBV6-5	TRBJ2-7	NA	TRBD2
CACTDRSNLPPNQPQHF	TGTGCCTGTACCGACAGGTCCAACCTCCCACCCAATCAGCCCCAGCATTTT	TRBV30	TRBJ1-5	NA	NA
CASSYEYQPQHF	TGTGCCAGCAGTTACGAGTATCAGCCCCAGCATTTT	TRBV6-2/TRBV6-3	TRBJ1-5	NA	NA
CASSSSPRIYEQYF	TGTGCCAGCAGTTCATCCCCGCGGATTTACGAGCAGTACTTC	TRBV28	TRBJ2-7	NA	NA
CASSPRDRDSLTEAFF	TGTGCCAGCAGCCCCCGGGACAGGGATTCACTCACTGAAGCTTTCTTT	TRBV7-8	TRBJ1-1	NA	TRBD1
CASALTLNTEAFF	TGTGCCAGCGCCCTGACACTGAACACTGAAGCTTTCTTT	TRBV7-2	TRBJ1-1	NA	NA
CASSSKGQSTDTQYF	TGTGCCAGCAGCTCTAAAGGACAGTCCACAGATACGCAGTATTTT	TRBV7-3	TRBJ2-3	NA	NA
CASSYLMDRVDYEQYF	TGTGCCAGCAGTTACTTGATGGACAGGGTGGACTACGAGCAGTACTTC	TRBV6-2/TRBV6-3	TRBJ2-7	few	TRBD1
CAITSGQGQPQHF	TGTGCCATCACTAGCGGACAGGGTCAGCCCCAGCATTTT	TRBV10-3	TRBJ1-5	few	TRBD1
CASSLQGNQPQHF	TGTGCCAGCAGCCTTCAGGGGAATCAGCCCCAGCATTTT	TRBV5-6	TRBJ1-5	NA	NA
CASSLQGSYGYTF	TGTGCCAGCAGCTTACAGGGCAGCTATGGCTACACCTTC	TRBV13	TRBJ1-2	NA	NA
CASSHTDRGTEAFF	TGTGCCAGCAGCCATACGGACAGGGGCACTGAAGCTTTCTTT	TRBV3-1/TRBV3-2	TRBJ1-1	few	TRBD1
CASSVAGTSGTYEQYF	TGCGCCAGCAGCGTGGCCGGGACTAGCGGAACGTACGAGCAGTACTTC	TRBV5-1	TRBJ2-7	NA	TRBD2
CASSSRETCGYTF	TGTGCCAGCAGCTCTCGGGAAACATGTGGCTACACCTTC	TRBV7-4	TRBJ1-2	NA	NA
CASRVTGNTEAFF	TGCGCCAGCAGGGTCACAGGGAACACTGAAGCTTTCTTT	TRBV5-1	TRBJ1-1	NA	NA
CASSSLGGPSYEQYF	TGTGCCAGCAGTTCCCTCGGGGGGCCTTCCTACGAGCAGTACTTC	TRBV6-6	TRBJ2-7	NA	NA
CASSYIPLDSFNTGELFF	TGTGCCAGCAGTTATATCCCATTGGACAGTTTCAATACCGGGGAGCTGTTTTTT	TRBV6-2/TRBV6-3	TRBJ2-2	NA	NA
CASSQERVGKGHNEQFF	TGTGCCAGCAGCCAAGAGAGGGTGGGGAAGGGTCACAATGAGCAGTTCTTC	TRBV14	TRBJ2-1	NA	NA
CAGSLGVVFSTNEQFF	TGTGCCGGCAGCTTAGGAGTGGTTTTCTCTACGAATGAGCAGTTCTTC	TRBV7-2	TRBJ2-1	NA	NA
CASSLGSGGYLGQETQYF	TGTGCCAGCAGCTTAGGGTCAGGGGGCTACCTGGGGCAAGAGACCCAGTACTTC	TRBV7-2	TRBJ2-5	NA	TRBD1
CASSQDRVGVYSNQPQHF	TGTGCCAGCAGTCAAGACAGGGTAGGGGTTTATAGTAATCAGCCCCAGCATTTT	TRBV2	TRBJ1-5	NA	TRBD1
CASSWLNRGDTQYF	TGTGCCAGCAGCTGGTTGAACAGGGGAGATACGCAGTATTTT	TRBV28	TRBJ2-3	once	TRBD1
CASSFPSTGNYGYTF	TGTGCCAGCAGTTTCCCGTCGACAGGGAACTATGGCTACACCTTC	TRBV28	TRBJ1-2	NA	TRBD1
CASSLSASGGGYEQYF	TGTGCCAGCAGCTTGTCGGCTAGCGGGGGGGGATACGAGCAGTACTTC	TRBV5-4	TRBJ2-7	NA	TRBD2
CASSISLAGVGYQETQYF	TGTGCCAGTAGTATCTCGCTAGCGGGAGTAGGGTACCAAGAGACCCAGTACTTC	TRBV19	TRBJ2-5	NA	TRBD2
CASSQDRPGIGETQYF	TGTGCCAGCAGCCAAGATCGTCCGGGGATCGGAGAGACCCAGTACTTC	TRBV3-1/TRBV3-2	TRBJ2-5	once	NA
CASSLVRGSNQPQHF	TGTGCCAGCAGCTTGGTCAGGGGTTCCAATCAGCCCCAGCATTTT	TRBV5-6	TRBJ1-5	NA	NA
CASSFGSGRLNEQFF	TGTGCCAGCAGTTTTGGAAGCGGGAGACTGAATGAGCAGTTCTTC	TRBV28	TRBJ2-1	NA	TRBD2
CASTRTGGIGKLFF	TGTGCCAGCACCCGGACGGGAGGGATAGGAAAACTGTTTTTT	TRBV2	TRBJ1-4	once	NA
CASTQGSEQYF	TGTGCCAGCACCCAGGGTAGCGAGCAGTACTTC	TRBV7-9	TRBJ2-7	NA	NA
CASSSIDRWTYEQYF	TGTGCCAGCAGTTCAATCGACAGGTGGACCTACGAGCAGTACTTC	TRBV28	TRBJ2-7	NA	NA
CASNQGGNQPQHF	TGTGCCAGCAATCAGGGGGGAAATCAGCCCCAGCATTTT	TRBV2	TRBJ1-5	NA	TRBD1
CAISQGARETQHF	TGTGCCATCAGTCAGGGCGCCCGGGAGACCCAGCATTTT	TRBV10-3	TRBJ1-5	NA	NA
CASSLTTSADTQYF	TGTGCCAGCAGCTTAACGACTAGCGCAGATACGCAGTATTTT	TRBV7-3	TRBJ2-3	NA	TRBD2
CATLDRGLSKNIQYF	TGTGCCACCTTGGACAGGGGTCTATCCAAAAACATTCAGTACTTC	TRBV2	TRBJ2-4	NA	TRBD1
CASSLFIGLQGAIGYTF	TGTGCCAGCAGCTTATTCATAGGATTACAGGGGGCAATTGGCTACACCTTC	TRBV7-2	TRBJ1-2	few	TRBD1
CASSLDAGQVNLNTEAFF	TGTGCCAGCAGCTTAGATGCGGGACAGGTAAATCTAAACACTGAAGCTTTCTTT	TRBV7-6	TRBJ1-1	few	TRBD1
CASSRPGGNTEAFF	TGTGCCAGCAGCAGACCGGGAGGGAACACTGAAGCTTTCTTT	TRBV5-5	TRBJ1-1	NA	NA
CASSSGLAEETQYF	TGTGCCAGCAGCTCCGGACTAGCGGAAGAGACCCAGTACTTC	TRBV11-2	TRBJ2-5	NA	TRBD2
CASSSNRISGNTIYF	TGTGCCAGCAGCTCTAACAGGATCTCTGGAAACACCATATATTTT	TRBV6-5	TRBJ1-3	NA	NA
CAIRIDRSYEQYF	TGTGCCATCAGGATCGACAGATCCTACGAGCAGTACTTC	TRBV10-3	TRBJ2-7	NA	NA
CASSLAIRGVSTDTQYF	TGTGCCAGCAGCTTAGCGATTCGAGGAGTTAGCACAGATACGCAGTATTTT	TRBV7-2	TRBJ2-3	NA	NA